Listed here is a single T cell receptor beta chain. The data stem from a study of technical replicates of blood from a few donors. Assay: immunoSEQ multiplex PCR; the TCRdb copy retains only in-frame clones and omits some. The top ten hold 0.35% to 0.45% of the sample, which has approximately 80,000 clones, approximately 89% seen once. With 6 bases clipped from V and 6 bases from J, the junction kept 8 bases outside the gene matches. The CDR3 length is 14 residues. Per the germline V gene, CDR1 is WNHNN and CDR2 is SYGVQD (reference sequence). The rearrangement joins TRBV10-1 to TRBJ2-7; 10 nucleotides match TRBD1. This TCR was recovered from a human donor in good health. Specimen: T cells isolated from PBMCs. CDR3 loop: CASSQGQGISEQYF. The DNA of the CDR3 is TGCGCCAGCAGCCAGGGACAGGGGATATCCGAGCAGTACTTC.